This entry lists 13 T cell receptor beta chains sequenced from one sample in a study of shared clonotypes between healthy human individuals. Data came from immunoSEQ multiplex PCR; TCRdb stores just in-frame clones and leaves some out. There are about 2.4 million clones in the sample; more than 80% occur only once, and 0.14% lies in the top ten. Material: naive CD4+ T cells sorted from blood. Subset reported: CD45RA+ positively selected. The receptors stem from a man aged 18 to 35 in good health.

The chain employs TRBV7-9 and TRBJ2-7; possibly TRBD1 for D (6 bases). Germline assignment: CDR1 SEHNR and CDR2 FQNEAQ (reference sequence). V was pared by 7 bases and J by 1 base, with 11 bases between. This CDR3 has 13 residues. As DNA, the CDR3 is TGTGCCAGCAACCGGGACACTTCCTACGAGCAGTACTTC. It translates to CASNRDTSYEQYF.

This chain uses TRBV6-6 with TRBJ1-3; D is undetermined. Looked up from germline, CDR1 is MNHNY and CDR2 is SVGAGI (reference sequence). CDR3 size: 15 residues. Deletions cut 4 bases from V and 0 bases from J, with 10 bases between. In nucleotides, the CDR3 is TGTGCCAGCAGTTCTTTGGGGTACTCTGGAAACACCATATATTTT. It yields the protein CASSSLGYSGNTIYF.

The rearrangement joins TRBV4-2 to TRBJ2-7; D possibly corresponds to TRBD1 (7 bases). CDR1 is LGHNA and CDR2 is YNFKEQ in the germline V gene. V lost 2 bases, J lost 9 bases, and 23 bases lay in between. The CDR3 is made up of 16 amino acids. The CDR3 loop reads CASSQSRDSFVGGQYF. CDR3 nucleotide sequence: TGTGCCAGCAGCCAATCCCGGGACAGCTTCGTCGGGGGGCAGTACTTC.

The DNA for the CDR3 is TGTGCCAGCAGTTCGACAGTCTCTGGAAACACCATATATTTT. Its translation: CASSSTVSGNTIYF. The chain links TRBV27 to TRBJ1-3; TRBD1 might be the D (5 bases). V dropped 4 bases and J dropped 0 bases, with 7 bases sitting between them. The CDR3 covers 14 residues. The germline V gene has CDR1 MNHEY and CDR2 SMNVEV (reference sequence).

In DNA form, the CDR3 reads TGTGCCAGCAGGACTTTCGGGACAGGGGTACTAGGCGGGGAGCTGTTTTTT. Protein sequence: CASRTFGTGVLGGELFF. J is TRBJ2-2 and V is TRBV13; the match to TRBD1 covers 10 bases. Germline CDR1 and CDR2: PRHDT and FYEKMQ (reference sequence). The CDR3 consists of 17 residues. V shed 6 bases, J shed 7 bases, and the junction held 14 bases outside the gene matches.

The V gene is TRBV28, the J gene TRBJ1-1; a weak D match, TRBD1 (6 bases). V was trimmed by 8 bases and J by 6 bases, leaving 22 bases between them. Germline V gives CDR1 MDHEN, CDR2 SYDVKM. This CDR3 contains 15 residues. The CDR3 is CASSTEPRDTAEAFF. CDR3 nucleotide sequence: TGTGCCAGCTCGACTGAGCCCCGGGACACAGCTGAAGCTTTCTTT. Using reference TRBV28 and TRBJ1-1 for the parts outside the CDR3, the full variable domain is DVKVTQSSRYLVKRTGEKVFLECVQDMDHENMFWYRQDPGLGLRLIYFSYDVKMKEKGDIPEGYSVSREKKERFSLILESASTNQTSMYLCASSTEPRDTAEAFFGQGTRLTVV.

J is TRBJ1-4 and V is TRBV6-5, with D tentatively TRBD1 (5 bases). CDR1 is MNHEY, CDR2 SVGAGI, per germline. V dropped 2 bases and J dropped 7 bases, with 11 bases sitting between them. This CDR3 is 14 amino acids long. The DNA of the CDR3 is TGTGCCAGCAGTTACGGGGCAGGCGGTGAAAAACTGTTTTTT. Protein: CASSYGAGGEKLFF.

About this clone: Other DNA sequences within the sample encode an identical CDR3. This CDR3 is CSAGQGGTEAFF. CDR3 nucleotide sequence: TGCAGCGCGGGACAGGGGGGGACTGAAGCTTTCTTT. This chain uses TRBV29-1 with TRBJ1-1; 11 nucleotides match TRBD1. V shed 7 bases, J shed 5 bases, and the junction held 3 bases outside the gene matches. Germline V CDR1 and CDR2: SQVTM, ANQGSEA. The CDR3 runs to 12 residues. The complete variable domain, with remaining parts taken from reference TRBV29-1 and TRBJ1-1, reads SAVISQKPSRDICQRGTSLTIQCQVDSQVTMMFWYRQQPGQSLTLIATANQGSEATYESGFVIDKFPISRPNLTFSTLTVSNMSPEDSSIYLCSAGQGGTEAFFGQGTRLTVV.

The V and J genes are TRBV27 and TRBJ2-3; 8 nucleotides line up with TRBD1. J gave up 4 bases and V 4 bases, and 7 bases lay outside the gene matches. This CDR3 region has 15 residues. Looked up from germline, CDR1 is MNHEY and CDR2 is SMNVEV (reference sequence). The CDR3 bases are TGTGCCAGCAGTTCCGGGCCAGGGGGCGCAGATACGCAGTATTTT. Its translation: CASSSGPGGADTQYF.

To note about this clone: Other DNA sequences in this sample translate to the same CDR3. The V and J genes are TRBV5-1 and TRBJ2-5; possibly TRBD1 for D (7 bases). V shed 4 bases and J shed 1 base, with 11 bases lying between them. CDR1 and CDR2 from the germline V gene are SGHRS and YFSETQ. The CDR3 has 14 residues. The CDR3 nucleotides are TGCGCCAGCAGCCCGGGGGACAGCCAAGAGACCCAGTACTTC. Translation gives CASSPGDSQETQYF.

The rearrangement uses TRBV18 and TRBJ1-1; TRBD1 matches 7 bases. The CDR3 contains 18 residues. Germline CDR1 and CDR2: KGHSH and LQKENI. V lost 3 bases and J lost 4; bases outside the gene matches: 17. The CDR3 nucleotides are TGTGCCAGCTCACCCCTTCGGACAGGAGCTACCGGGGGCACTGAAGCTTTCTTT. It is translated as CASSPLRTGATGGTEAFF.

This clone was detected only a few times. The chain couples TRBV29-1 to TRBJ1-1, with a possible D match to TRBD1 (6 bases). The CDR3 totals 12 residues. V lost 4 bases, J lost 4 bases, and 10 bases lay in between. Per germline, CDR1 SQVTM and CDR2 ANQGSEA. The CDR3 DNA follows: TGCAGCGTTGCCGGACAGAGCACTGAAGCTTTCTTT. Amino acids: CSVAGQSTEAFF.

The chain joins TRBV30 to TRBJ2-7, with D possibly TRBD2 on 5 matching bases. CDR1 and CDR2 (germline): GTSNPN, SVGIG (reference sequence). This CDR3 has 14 residues. V was clipped by 0 bases and J by 3 bases, with 12 bases between them. The CDR3 DNA reads TGTGCCTGGAGTGTACTCGGAGAGGGCTACGAGCAGTACTTC. Protein: CAWSVLGEGYEQYF.